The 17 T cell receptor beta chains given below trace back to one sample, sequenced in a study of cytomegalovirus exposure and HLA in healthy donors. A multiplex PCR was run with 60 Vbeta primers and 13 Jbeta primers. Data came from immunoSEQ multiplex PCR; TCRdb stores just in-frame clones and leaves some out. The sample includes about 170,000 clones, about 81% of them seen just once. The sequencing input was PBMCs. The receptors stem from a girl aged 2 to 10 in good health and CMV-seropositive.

CDR3 residues: CASSRGRQGRSQETQYF. CDR3 bases: TGCGCCAGCAGCCGAGGCAGACAGGGCCGATCCCAAGAGACCCAGTACTTC. This rearrangement joins TRBV5-1 to TRBJ2-5, with 7 bases identical to TRBD1. V trimming: 4 bases; J trimming: 1 base; junction bases outside the gene matches: 13. This CDR3 region has 17 residues. Germline CDR1 reads SGHRS; CDR2 reads YFSETQ.

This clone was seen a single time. CDR3 sequence: CASSHRDRGSEQYF. CDR3 bases: TGCGCCAGCAGCCACCGGGACAGAGGGTCCGAGCAGTACTTC. The V and J genes are TRBV5-1 and TRBJ2-7; 7 bases align to TRBD1. The CDR3 is 14 amino acids. Per the germline V gene, CDR1 is SGHRS and CDR2 is YFSETQ. Germline trimming cut 4 bases from V and 6 bases from J; bases unmatched to any gene: 10. Complete variable domain (other parts from reference TRBV5-1 and TRBJ2-7): KAGVTQTPRYLIKTRGQQVTLSCSPISGHRSVSWYQQTPGQGLQFLFEYFSETQRNKGNFPGRFSGRQFSNSRSEMNVSTLELGDSALYLCASSHRDRGSEQYFGPGTRLTVT.

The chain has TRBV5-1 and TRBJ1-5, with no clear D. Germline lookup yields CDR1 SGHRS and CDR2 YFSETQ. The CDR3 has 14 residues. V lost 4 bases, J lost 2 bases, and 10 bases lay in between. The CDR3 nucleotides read TGCGCCAGCAGCCCCGGGGATGGCAATCAGCCCCAGCATTTT. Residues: CASSPGDGNQPQHF.

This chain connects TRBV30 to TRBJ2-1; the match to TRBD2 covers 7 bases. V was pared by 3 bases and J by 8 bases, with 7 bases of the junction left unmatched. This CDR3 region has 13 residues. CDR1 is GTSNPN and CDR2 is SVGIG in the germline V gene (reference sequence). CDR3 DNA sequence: TGTGCCTGGAGCGGCGGGAGACGAGATGAGCAGTTCTTC. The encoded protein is CAWSGGRRDEQFF.

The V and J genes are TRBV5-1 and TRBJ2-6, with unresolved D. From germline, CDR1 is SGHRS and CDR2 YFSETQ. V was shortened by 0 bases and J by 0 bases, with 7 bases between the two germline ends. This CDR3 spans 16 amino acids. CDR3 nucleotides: TGCGCCAGCAGCTTGGCTACCCGCTCTGGGGCCAACGTCCTGACTTTC. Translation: CASSLATRSGANVLTF.

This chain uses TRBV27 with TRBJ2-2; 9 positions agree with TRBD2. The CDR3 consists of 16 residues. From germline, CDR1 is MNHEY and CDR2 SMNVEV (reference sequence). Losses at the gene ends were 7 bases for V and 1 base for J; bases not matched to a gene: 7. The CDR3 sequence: CASTPSSGMNTGELFF. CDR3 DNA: TGTGCCAGCACTCCTTCTAGCGGGATGAACACCGGGGAGCTGTTTTTT.

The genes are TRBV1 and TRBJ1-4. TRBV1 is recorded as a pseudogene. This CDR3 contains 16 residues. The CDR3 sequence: CTSSQRDSHTNEKLFF. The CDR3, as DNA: TGCACCAGCAGCCAGAGGGACTCCCACACTAATGAAAAACTGTTTTTT.

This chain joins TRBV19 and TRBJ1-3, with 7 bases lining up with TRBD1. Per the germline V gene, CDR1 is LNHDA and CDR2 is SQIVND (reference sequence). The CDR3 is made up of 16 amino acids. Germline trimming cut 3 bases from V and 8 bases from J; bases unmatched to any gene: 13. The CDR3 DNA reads TGTGCCAGTAGTATGAGAGGACAGGTGACGCGCGACACCATATATTTT. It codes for CASSMRGQVTRDTIYF. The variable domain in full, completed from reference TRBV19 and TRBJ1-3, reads DGGITQSPKYLFRKEGQNVTLSCEQNLNHDAMYWYRQDPGQGLRLIYYSQIVNDFQKGDIAEGYSVSREKKESFPLTVTSAQKNPTAFYLCASSMRGQVTRDTIYFGEGSWLTVV.

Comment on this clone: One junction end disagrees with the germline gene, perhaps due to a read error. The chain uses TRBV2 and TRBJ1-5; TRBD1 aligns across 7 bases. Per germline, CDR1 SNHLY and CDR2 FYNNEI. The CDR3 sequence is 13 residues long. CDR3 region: CAGSKDRVQPQHF. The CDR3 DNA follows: TGTGCCGGCAGTAAAGACAGGGTCCAGCCCCAGCATTTT. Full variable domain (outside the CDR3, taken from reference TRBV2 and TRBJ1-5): EPEVTQTPSHQVTQMGQEVILRCVPISNHLYFYWYRQILGQKVEFLVSFYNNEISEKSEIFDDQFSVERPDGSNFTLKIRSTKLEDSAMYFCAGSKDRVQPQHFGDGTRLSIL.

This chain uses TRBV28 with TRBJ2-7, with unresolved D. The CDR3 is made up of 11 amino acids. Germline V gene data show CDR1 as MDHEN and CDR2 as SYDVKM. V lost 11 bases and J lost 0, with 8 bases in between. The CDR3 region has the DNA TGTGCCTCTTCGGGCTCCTACGAGCAGTACTTC. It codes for CASSGSYEQYF.

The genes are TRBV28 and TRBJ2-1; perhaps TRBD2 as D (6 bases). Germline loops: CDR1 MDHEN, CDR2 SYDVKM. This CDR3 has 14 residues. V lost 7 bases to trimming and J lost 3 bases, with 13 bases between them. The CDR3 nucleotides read TGTGCCAGCAACACTCCGGGACTCTACAATGAGCAGTTCTTC. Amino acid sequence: CASNTPGLYNEQFF.

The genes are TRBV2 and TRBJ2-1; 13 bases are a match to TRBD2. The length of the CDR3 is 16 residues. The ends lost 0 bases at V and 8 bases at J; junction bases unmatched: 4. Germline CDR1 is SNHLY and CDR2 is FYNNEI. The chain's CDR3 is CASSEAATSGRYEQFF. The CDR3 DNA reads TGTGCCAGCAGTGAAGCGGCGACTAGCGGGAGGTATGAGCAGTTCTTC.

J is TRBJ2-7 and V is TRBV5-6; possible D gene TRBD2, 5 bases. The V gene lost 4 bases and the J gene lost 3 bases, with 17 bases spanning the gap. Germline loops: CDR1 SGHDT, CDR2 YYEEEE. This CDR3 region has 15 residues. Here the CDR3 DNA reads TGTGCCAGCAGCCCGGGCGGTTACGGGGTCTACGAGCAGTACTTC. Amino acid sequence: CASSPGGYGVYEQYF.

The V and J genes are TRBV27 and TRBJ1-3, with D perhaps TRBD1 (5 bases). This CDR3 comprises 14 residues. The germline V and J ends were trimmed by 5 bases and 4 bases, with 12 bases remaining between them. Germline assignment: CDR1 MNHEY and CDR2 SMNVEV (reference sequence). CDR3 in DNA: TGTGCCAGCAGTCACCCCAGGGCGGGAAACACCATATATTTT. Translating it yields CASSHPRAGNTIYF.

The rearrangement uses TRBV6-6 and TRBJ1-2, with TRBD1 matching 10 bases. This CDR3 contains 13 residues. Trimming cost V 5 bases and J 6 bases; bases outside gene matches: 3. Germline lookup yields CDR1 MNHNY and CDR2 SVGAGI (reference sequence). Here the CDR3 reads CASSVTGGDGYTF. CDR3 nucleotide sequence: TGTGCCAGCAGTGTGACAGGGGGCGATGGCTACACCTTC.

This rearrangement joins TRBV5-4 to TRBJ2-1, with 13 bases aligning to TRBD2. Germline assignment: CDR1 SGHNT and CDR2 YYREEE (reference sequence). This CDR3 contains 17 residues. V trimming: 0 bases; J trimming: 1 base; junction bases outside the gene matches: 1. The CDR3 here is CASSLGGLAGSYNEQFF. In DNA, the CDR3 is TGTGCCAGCAGCTTGGGGGGACTAGCGGGATCCTACAATGAGCAGTTCTTC.

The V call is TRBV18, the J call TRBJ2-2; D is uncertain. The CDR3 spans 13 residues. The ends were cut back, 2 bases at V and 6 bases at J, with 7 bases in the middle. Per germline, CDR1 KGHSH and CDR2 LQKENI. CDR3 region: CASSPDGSGELFF. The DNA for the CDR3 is TGTGCCAGCTCACCAGACGGGTCCGGGGAGCTGTTTTTT.